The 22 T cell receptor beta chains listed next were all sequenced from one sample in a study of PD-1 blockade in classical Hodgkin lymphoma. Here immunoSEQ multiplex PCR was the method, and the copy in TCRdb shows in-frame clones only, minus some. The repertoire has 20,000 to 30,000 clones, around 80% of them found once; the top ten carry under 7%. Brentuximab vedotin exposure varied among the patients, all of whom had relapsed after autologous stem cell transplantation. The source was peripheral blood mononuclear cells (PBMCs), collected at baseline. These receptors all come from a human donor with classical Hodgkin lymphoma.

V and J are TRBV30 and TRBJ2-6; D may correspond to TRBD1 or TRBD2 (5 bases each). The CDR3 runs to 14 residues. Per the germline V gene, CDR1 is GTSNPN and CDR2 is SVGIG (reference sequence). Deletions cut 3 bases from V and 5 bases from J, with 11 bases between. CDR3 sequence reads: CAWRLGEWANVLTF. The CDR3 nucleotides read TGTGCCTGGAGGTTGGGGGAGTGGGCCAACGTCCTGACTTTC. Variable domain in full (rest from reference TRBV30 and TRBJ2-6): SQTIHQWPATLVQPVGSPLSLECTVEGTSNPNLYWYRQAAGRGLQLLFYSVGIGQISSEVPQNLSASRPQDRQFILSSKKLLLSDSGFYLCAWRLGEWANVLTFGAGSRLTVL.

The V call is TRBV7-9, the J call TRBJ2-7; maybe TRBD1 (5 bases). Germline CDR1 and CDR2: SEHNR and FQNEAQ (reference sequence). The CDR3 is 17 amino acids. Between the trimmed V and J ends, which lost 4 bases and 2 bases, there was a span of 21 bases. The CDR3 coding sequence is TGTGCCAGCAGCTCCTCACCAGCAGGACACGACCCCTACGAGCAGTACTTC. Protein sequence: CASSSSPAGHDPYEQYF.

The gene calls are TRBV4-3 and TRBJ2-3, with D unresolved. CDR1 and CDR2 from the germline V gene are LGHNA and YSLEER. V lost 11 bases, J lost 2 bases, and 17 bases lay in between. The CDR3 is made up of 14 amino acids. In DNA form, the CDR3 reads TGCGCCTCAGAGGAGCAGAAATACACAGATACGCAGTATTTT. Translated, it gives CASEEQKYTDTQYF.

The CDR3 spells CASSQDFPAGGSGGYTF. The CDR3 DNA is TGCGCCAGCAGCCAAGATTTTCCCGCGGGGGGGTCGGGTGGCTACACCTTC. V gene TRBV4-1 combines with J gene TRBJ1-2, with D possibly matching TRBD1 (5 bases). There are 17 residues in the CDR3. Looked up from germline, CDR1 is MGHRA and CDR2 is YSYEKL. Trimming cost V 0 bases and J 7 bases, with 21 bases left between them.

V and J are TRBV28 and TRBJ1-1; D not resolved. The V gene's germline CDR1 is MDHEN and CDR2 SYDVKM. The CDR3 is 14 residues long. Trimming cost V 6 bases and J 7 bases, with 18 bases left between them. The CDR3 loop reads CASSRSAGSFEAFF. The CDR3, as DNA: TGTGCCAGCAGCCGAAGTGCGGGGAGTTTTGAAGCTTTCTTT.

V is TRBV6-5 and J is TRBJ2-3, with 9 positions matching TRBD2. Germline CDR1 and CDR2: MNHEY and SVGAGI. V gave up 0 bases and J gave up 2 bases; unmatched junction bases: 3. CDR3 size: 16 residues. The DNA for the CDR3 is TGTGCCAGCAGTTACTCGGCTAGCGGGACCACAGATACGCAGTATTTT. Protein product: CASSYSASGTTDTQYF.

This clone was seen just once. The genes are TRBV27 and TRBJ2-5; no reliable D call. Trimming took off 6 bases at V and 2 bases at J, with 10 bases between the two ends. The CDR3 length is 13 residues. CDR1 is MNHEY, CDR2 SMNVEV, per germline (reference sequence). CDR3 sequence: CASSALPQETQYF. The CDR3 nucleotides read TGTGCCAGCAGCGCACTCCCTCAAGAGACCCAGTACTTC.

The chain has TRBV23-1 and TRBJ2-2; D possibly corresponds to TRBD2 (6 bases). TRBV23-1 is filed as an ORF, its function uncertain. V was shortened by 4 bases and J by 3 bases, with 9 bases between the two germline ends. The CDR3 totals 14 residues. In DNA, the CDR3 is TGCGCCAGCAGTCTACTAGCAGACACCGGGGAGCTGTTTTTT. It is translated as CASSLLADTGELFF.

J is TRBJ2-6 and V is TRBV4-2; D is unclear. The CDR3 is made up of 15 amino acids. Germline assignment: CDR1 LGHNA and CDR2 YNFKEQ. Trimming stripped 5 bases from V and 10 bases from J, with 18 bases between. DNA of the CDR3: TGTGCCAGCAGCTCCTCGGGTAGTACACCAAACGTCCTGACTTTC. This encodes CASSSSGSTPNVLTF.

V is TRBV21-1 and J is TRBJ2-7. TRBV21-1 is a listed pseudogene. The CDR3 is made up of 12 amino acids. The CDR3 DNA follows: TGTGCCAGCAAGGTGATTGCCTACGAGCAGTACTTC. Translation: CASKVIAYEQYF.

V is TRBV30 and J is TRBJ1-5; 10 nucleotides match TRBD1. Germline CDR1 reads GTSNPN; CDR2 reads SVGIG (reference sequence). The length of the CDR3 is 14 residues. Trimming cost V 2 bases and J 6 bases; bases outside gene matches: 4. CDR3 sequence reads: CAWSRTGGFQPQHF. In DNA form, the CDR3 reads TGTGCCTGGAGTAGGACAGGGGGTTTTCAGCCCCAGCATTTT. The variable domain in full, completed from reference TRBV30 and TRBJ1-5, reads SQTIHQWPATLVQPVGSPLSLECTVEGTSNPNLYWYRQAAGRGLQLLFYSVGIGQISSEVPQNLSASRPQDRQFILSSKKLLLSDSGFYLCAWSRTGGFQPQHFGDGTRLSIL.

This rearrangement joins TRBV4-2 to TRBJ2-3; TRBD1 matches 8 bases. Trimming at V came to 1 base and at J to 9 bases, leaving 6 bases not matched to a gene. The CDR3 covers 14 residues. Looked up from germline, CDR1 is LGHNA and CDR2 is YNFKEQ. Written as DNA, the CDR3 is TGTGCCAGCAGCCAAGGCCGGACAGGGATGACGCAGTATTTT. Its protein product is CASSQGRTGMTQYF.

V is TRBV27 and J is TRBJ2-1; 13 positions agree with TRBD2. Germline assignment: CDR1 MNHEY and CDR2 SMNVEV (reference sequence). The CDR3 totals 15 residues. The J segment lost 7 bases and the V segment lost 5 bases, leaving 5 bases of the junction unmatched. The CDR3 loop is CASSQTSGGINEQFF. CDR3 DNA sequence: TGTGCCAGCAGTCAGACTAGCGGGGGGATTAATGAGCAGTTCTTC.

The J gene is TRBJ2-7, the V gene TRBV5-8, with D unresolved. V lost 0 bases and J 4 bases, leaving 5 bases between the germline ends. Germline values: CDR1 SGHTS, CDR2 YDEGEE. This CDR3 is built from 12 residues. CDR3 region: CASSLVQYEQYF. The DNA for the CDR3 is TGTGCCAGCAGCTTGGTACAATACGAGCAGTACTTC.

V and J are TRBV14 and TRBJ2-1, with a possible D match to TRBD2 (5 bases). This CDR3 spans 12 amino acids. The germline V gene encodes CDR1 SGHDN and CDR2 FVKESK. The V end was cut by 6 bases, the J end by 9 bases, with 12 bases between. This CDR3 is CASRLGASEQFF. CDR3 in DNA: TGTGCCAGCAGGTTGGGAGCGAGTGAGCAGTTCTTC.

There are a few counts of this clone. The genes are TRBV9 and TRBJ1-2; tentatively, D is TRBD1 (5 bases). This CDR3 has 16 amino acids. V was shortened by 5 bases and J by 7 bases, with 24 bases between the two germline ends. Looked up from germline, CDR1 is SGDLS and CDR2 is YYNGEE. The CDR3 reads CASSGQGKVYTGGYTF. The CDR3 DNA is TGTGCCAGCAGTGGGCAGGGCAAAGTGTATACCGGTGGCTACACCTTC. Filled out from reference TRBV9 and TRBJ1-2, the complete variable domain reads DSGVTQTPKHLITATGQRVTLRCSPRSGDLSVYWYQQSLDQGLQFLIQYYNGEERAKGNILERFSAQQFPDLHSELNLSSLELGDSALYFCASSGQGKVYTGGYTFGSGTRLTVV.

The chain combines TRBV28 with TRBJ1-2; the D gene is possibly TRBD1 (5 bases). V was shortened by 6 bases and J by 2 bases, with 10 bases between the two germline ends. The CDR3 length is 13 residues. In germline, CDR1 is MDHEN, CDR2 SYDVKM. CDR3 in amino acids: CASSVQANYGYTF. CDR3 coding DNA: TGTGCCAGCAGCGTACAGGCGAACTATGGCTACACCTTC.

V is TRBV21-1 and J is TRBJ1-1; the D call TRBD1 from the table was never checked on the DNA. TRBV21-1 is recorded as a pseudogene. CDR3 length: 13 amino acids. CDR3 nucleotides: TGTGCCAGCAGGAACAAGTGGAACACTGAAGCTTTCTTT. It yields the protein CASRNKWNTEAFF.

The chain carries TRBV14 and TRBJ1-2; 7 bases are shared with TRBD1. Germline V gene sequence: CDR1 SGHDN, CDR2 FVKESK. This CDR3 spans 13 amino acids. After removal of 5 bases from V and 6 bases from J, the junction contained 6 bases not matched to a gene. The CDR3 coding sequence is TGTGCCAGCAGCTACCTACAGGGGAATGGCTACACCTTC. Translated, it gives CASSYLQGNGYTF.

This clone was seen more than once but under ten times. Here the CDR3 reads CASSLAPGYNEQFF. CDR3 nucleotides: TGTGCCAGCAGCTTAGCCCCCGGTTACAATGAGCAGTTCTTC. The chain recombines TRBV7-8 with TRBJ2-1; D is uncertain. Per germline, CDR1 SGHVS and CDR2 FQNEAQ. The V gene lost 0 bases and the J gene lost 4 bases, with 7 bases spanning the gap. The CDR3 consists of 14 residues. The whole variable domain, filled in from reference TRBV7-8 and TRBJ2-1, reads GAGVSQSPRYKVAKRGQDVALRCDPISGHVSLFWYQQALGQGPEFLTYFQNEAQLDKSGLPSDRFFAERPEGSVSTLKIQRTQQEDSAVYLCASSLAPGYNEQFFGPGTRLTVL.

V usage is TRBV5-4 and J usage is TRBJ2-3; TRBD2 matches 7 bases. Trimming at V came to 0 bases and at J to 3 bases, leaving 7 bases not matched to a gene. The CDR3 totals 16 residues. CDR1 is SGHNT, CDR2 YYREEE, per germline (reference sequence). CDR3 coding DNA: TGTGCCAGCAGCTTGGCCGGGCTAGCGGCGACAGATACGCAGTATTTT. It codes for CASSLAGLAATDTQYF.

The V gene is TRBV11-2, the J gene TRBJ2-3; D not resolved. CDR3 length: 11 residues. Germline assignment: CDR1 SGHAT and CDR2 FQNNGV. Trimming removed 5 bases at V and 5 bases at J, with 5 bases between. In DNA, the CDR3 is TGTGCCAGCAGCCCCGAAGATACGCAGTATTTT. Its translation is CASSPEDTQYF.